Sequencing of this TCR beta chain was carried out in a study of cytomegalovirus exposure and HLA in healthy donors. 60 Vbeta and 13 Jbeta primers were used in PCR. TCRdb's table, derived via immunoSEQ multiplex PCR, lists solely in-frame clones and lacks some. The table shows about 140,000 clones, with 60% to 80% occurring only once. In its sample, this clone was seen once. Germline V gene data show CDR1 as LGHNA and CDR2 as YSLEER. Trimming removed 3 bases at V and 3 bases at J, with 8 bases between. The CDR3 has 13 amino acids. This chain connects TRBV4-3 to TRBJ1-1, with D possibly TRBD1 on 6 matching bases. The sequence derives from a man younger than 35 in good health and CMV-seronegative. Sequencing input: PBMCs. In nucleotides, the CDR3 is TGCGCCAGCAGCCAGAACAGGGACACTGAAGCTTTCTTT. Translating it yields CASSQNRDTEAFF.